This entry lists 5 T cell receptor beta chains sequenced from one sample in a study of regulatory T cells in long-lasting Graves disease. Library construction for TCR beta used iRepertoire HTBI primers and Arm-PCR of CDR3 regions. One entry per CDR3 protein results from TCRdb running MiXCR on the multiplex PCR reads. Of a few hundred thousand distinct CDR3 sequences listed, 23% are singletons. Time point defined: persistent/refractory GD, antithyroid drugs over 5 years with positive TRAb. With RNA extracted from PBMCs as input, the TCR library was made. The specimen was peripheral blood mononuclear cells (PBMCs), collected when the disease was refractory, from a patient treated with antithyroid drugs. The source of these receptors is a female donor with Graves disease.

This clonotype was detected ten times or more. The rearrangement uses TRBV28 and TRBJ2-5, with D tentatively TRBD2 (6 bases). V was trimmed by 5 bases and J by 7 bases, leaving 20 bases between them. CDR3 size: 15 residues. Germline CDR1 reads MDHEN; CDR2 reads SYDVKM. The CDR3 nucleotides are TGTGCCAGCAGTCCCCCAGGGACTTCATTCGGGACCCAGTACTTC. This encodes CASSPPGTSFGTQYF.

This clonotype has ten or more counts. The chain uses TRBV24-1 and TRBJ2-5, with D possibly TRBD1 on 5 matching bases. This CDR3 comprises 15 residues. V lost 8 bases and J 2 bases, leaving 17 bases between the germline ends. The germline V gene encodes CDR1 KGHDR and CDR2 SFDVKD. The CDR3 sequence is CATKKTGAPQETQYF. CDR3 in DNA: TGTGCCACCAAAAAAACAGGCGCCCCTCAAGAGACCCAGTACTTC.

This clonotype was detected many times. The V call is TRBV28, the J call TRBJ2-5, with D perhaps matching TRBD2 (5 bases). Germline CDR1 MDHEN, CDR2 SYDVKM. The CDR3 totals 15 residues. V lost 1 base, J lost 2 bases, and 11 bases lay in between. DNA for the CDR3: TGTGCCAGCAGTTTATTAAGCGGTCTTCAAGAGACCCAGTACTTC. Translating it yields CASSLLSGLQETQYF.

Ten or more counts support this clonotype. J is TRBJ2-7 and V is TRBV5-1; weak D call: TRBD1 (5 bases). The CDR3 is 16 residues long. The germline gives CDR1 SGHRS, CDR2 YFSETQ. The germline V and J ends were trimmed by 0 bases and 0 bases, with 13 bases remaining between them. The CDR3 nucleotides are TGCGCCAGCAGCTTGGCTCAGGGCCCTAGCTCCTACGAGCAGTACTTC. Protein product: CASSLAQGPSSYEQYF.

At least ten counts were recorded for this clonotype. The V and J genes are TRBV12-3 or TRBV12-4 and TRBJ1-5, with 7 bases fitting TRBD1. With 7 bases clipped from V and 7 bases from J, the junction kept 7 bases outside the gene matches. CDR3 length equals 13 residues. In nucleotides, the CDR3 is TGTGCCAGCAATAGACAGGGTTTGCAGCCCCAGCATTTT. It specifies CASNRQGLQPQHF.